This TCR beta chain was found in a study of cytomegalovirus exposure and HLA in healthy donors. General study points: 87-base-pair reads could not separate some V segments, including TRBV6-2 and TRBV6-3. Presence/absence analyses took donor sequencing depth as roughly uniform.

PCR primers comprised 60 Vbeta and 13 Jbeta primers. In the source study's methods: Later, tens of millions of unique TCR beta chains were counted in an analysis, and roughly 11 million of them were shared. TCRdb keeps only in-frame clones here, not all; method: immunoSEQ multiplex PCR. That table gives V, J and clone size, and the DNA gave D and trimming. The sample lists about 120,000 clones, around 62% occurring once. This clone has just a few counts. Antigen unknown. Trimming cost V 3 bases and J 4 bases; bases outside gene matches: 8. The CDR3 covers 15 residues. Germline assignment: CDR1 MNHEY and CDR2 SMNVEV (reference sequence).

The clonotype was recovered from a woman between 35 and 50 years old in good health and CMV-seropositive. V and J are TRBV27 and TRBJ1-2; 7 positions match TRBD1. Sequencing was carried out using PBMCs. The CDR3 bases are TGTGCCAGCAGTTTCCTACCCGGGGACAGCTATGGCTACACCTTC. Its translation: CASSFLPGDSYGYTF.